The 23 T cell receptor beta chains in this list originate from one sample, sequenced in a study of OX40 agonist ivuxolimab in advanced cancers. The repertoire was sequenced with immunoSEQ multiplex PCR; TCRdb's copy has only in-frame clones and lacks some. The top ten clones hold around 0.56% of a sample with roughly 56,000 clones, about 83% of them seen once. The sample was CD4+ or CD8+ T cells sorted from blood, taken in a trial of the OX40 agonist ivuxolimab. Every receptor here comes from an adult with an advanced solid tumor such as melanoma, head and neck, liver or kidney cancer.

V usage is TRBV5-1 and J usage is TRBJ2-1; possibly TRBD2 for D (6 bases). The CDR3 covers 16 residues. Per the germline V gene, CDR1 is SGHRS and CDR2 is YFSETQ. The V and J ends lost 4 bases and 3 bases respectively, with 17 bases between them. The CDR3 DNA reads TGCGCCAGCAGCCCCGGGCGGGGCGCCGACTACAATGAGCAGTTCTTC. Translated: CASSPGRGADYNEQFF.

The rearrangement links TRBV11-1 to TRBJ2-1, with no clear D. The CDR3 totals 11 residues. The V end was cut by 5 bases, the J end by 4 bases, with 3 bases between. The germline V gene encodes CDR1 SGHAT and CDR2 FQDESV (reference sequence). The CDR3 spells CASSIYNEQFF. The CDR3 region has the DNA TGTGCCAGCAGCATATACAATGAGCAGTTCTTC.

The chain recombines TRBV10-3 with TRBJ1-1, with D unresolved. Germline V gene sequence: CDR1 ENHRY, CDR2 SYGVKD. V lost 6 bases and J 6 bases, leaving 8 bases between the germline ends. The CDR3 is 11 residues long. DNA for the CDR3: TGTGCCATCAGGAGTGGCCCTGAAGCTTTCTTT. It yields the protein CAIRSGPEAFF.

This clone turned up a few times. J is TRBJ2-7 and V is TRBV5-1; 8 bases align to TRBD1. The CDR3 is made up of 14 amino acids. Germline assignment: CDR1 SGHRS and CDR2 YFSETQ. V was pared by 4 bases and J by 6 bases, with 9 bases of the junction left unmatched. For the CDR3, the DNA is TGCGCCAGCAGCACCTTCCAGGGGGCTGGCGAGCAGTACTTC. Residues: CASSTFQGAGEQYF.

The chain uses TRBV28 and TRBJ1-5; possibly TRBD1 for D (5 bases). The CDR3 has 15 residues. Per germline, CDR1 MDHEN and CDR2 SYDVKM. V lost 4 bases and J lost 2, with 12 bases in between. CDR3 in amino acids: CASSSLGVGNQPQHF. For the CDR3, the DNA is TGTGCCAGCAGTTCCCTGGGGGTTGGCAATCAGCCCCAGCATTTT.

The chain combines TRBV12-2 with TRBJ2-3; the table's D call TRBD1 went unverified against the DNA. TRBV12-2 is assigned pseudogene status. The length of the CDR3 is 16 residues. CDR3 amino acids: CASRLAGQGVGDTQYF. For the CDR3, the DNA is TGTGCAAGTCGCTTAGCGGGACAGGGGGTCGGAGATACGCAGTATTTT.

The V and J genes are TRBV29-1 and TRBJ2-7; no firm D call. Trimming cost V 4 bases and J 2 bases, with 9 bases left between them. Germline V gives CDR1 SQVTM, CDR2 ANQGSEA. The CDR3 has 12 residues. In DNA, the CDR3 is TGCAGCGTTGCGGACGGAGCCTACGAGCAGTACTTC. It yields the protein CSVADGAYEQYF.

The J gene is TRBJ2-3, the V gene TRBV29-1; D gene uncertain. The V end lost 1 base, the J end lost 2 bases, and 10 bases lay between the germline ends. The V gene's germline CDR1 is SQVTM and CDR2 ANQGSEA. This CDR3 is built from 14 residues. The CDR3 DNA reads TGCAGCGTTGAAGGTTGGTTGGCCACAGATACGCAGTATTTT. Protein sequence: CSVEGWLATDTQYF.

A note on this clone: Compared with germline, one end of the junction differs, possibly owing to a read error. V and J are TRBV29-1 and TRBJ1-3, with D possibly matching TRBD1 (5 bases). The CDR3 consists of 14 residues. Germline CDR1 reads SQVTM; CDR2 reads ANQGSEA. The CDR3 nucleotides read TGCAGCGCTGAACTCTCAGACAGCCAAAACACCATATATTTT. Its protein product is CSAELSDSQNTIYF.

There are a few counts of this clone. The V and J genes are TRBV2 and TRBJ2-4; a possible D gene is TRBD2 (5 bases). This CDR3 is built from 11 residues. Germline assignment: CDR1 SNHLY and CDR2 FYNNEI. V lost 4 bases and J lost 15, with 13 bases in between. The CDR3 region has the DNA TGTGCCAGCAGTGGAGGGCCTGCCCCGTACTTC. Encoded protein: CASSGGPAPYF.

The table lists this clone with a count of one. This chain joins TRBV6-5 and TRBJ2-5; unclear D gene. CDR3 length: 12 amino acids. The germline gives CDR1 MNHEY, CDR2 SVGAGI. The V end lost 5 bases, the J end lost 5 bases, and 9 bases lay between the germline ends. CDR3 loop: CASSNLRETQYF. DNA of the CDR3: TGTGCCAGCAGTAACCTCAGGGAGACCCAGTACTTC.

This clone turned up a few times. V gene TRBV19 combines with J gene TRBJ2-7; possible D gene TRBD1, 6 bases. Germline values: CDR1 LNHDA, CDR2 SQIVND (reference sequence). The V end was cut by 2 bases, the J end by 0 bases, with 8 bases between. This CDR3 is built from 14 residues. Here the CDR3 reads CASSIQGSSYEQYF. CDR3 nucleotide sequence: TGTGCCAGTAGTATACAGGGGAGCTCCTACGAGCAGTACTTC.

J is TRBJ2-3 and V is TRBV11-3, with D perhaps matching TRBD1 (5 bases). The V gene lost 3 bases and the J gene lost 2 bases, with 12 bases spanning the gap. The germline CDR1 and CDR2 sequences are SGHNT and YENEEA. This CDR3 spans 15 amino acids. CDR3 sequence: CASSLGPGPTDTQYF. Written as DNA, the CDR3 is TGTGCCAGCAGCTTGGGGCCTGGCCCCACAGATACGCAGTATTTT. Together with reference TRBV11-3 and TRBJ2-3, the CDR3 gives the full variable domain: EAGVVQSPRYKIIEKKQPVAFWCNPISGHNTLYWYLQNLGQGPELLIRYENEEAVDDSQLPKDRFSAERLKGVDSTLKIQPAELGDSAVYLCASSLGPGPTDTQYFGPGTRLTVL.

The rearrangement uses TRBV10-3 and TRBJ2-7, with D possibly TRBD2 on 6 matching bases. The V gene lost 7 bases and the J gene lost 0 bases, with 7 bases spanning the gap. Germline V lookup: CDR1 ENHRY, CDR2 SYGVKD. The CDR3 runs 12 residues. CDR3 region: CAITGDSYEQYF. The CDR3, as DNA: TGTGCCATCACGGGGGACTCCTACGAGCAGTACTTC.

On this clone: Other nucleotide sequences from this sample produce the same CDR3. This chain links TRBV4-2 with TRBJ2-5, with TRBD2 matching 13 bases. Germline CDR1 reads LGHNA; CDR2 reads YNFKEQ. The CDR3 spans 17 residues. Germline trimming cut 1 base from V and 4 bases from J; bases unmatched to any gene: 6. The CDR3 DNA reads as TGTGCCAGCAGCCAAGGGACTAGCGGGAGCCTTAGAGAGACCCAGTACTTC. This gives the protein CASSQGTSGSLRETQYF.

V and J are TRBV6-1 and TRBJ2-1; D perhaps matches TRBD2 (6 bases). Germline CDR1 and CDR2: MNHNS and SASEGT. V was shortened by 8 bases and J by 5 bases, with 19 bases between the two germline ends. CDR3 length: 15 residues. CDR3 coding DNA: TGTGCCAGCGGGACTCTTAAATCTACCAACAATGAGCAGTTCTTC. Translation gives CASGTLKSTNNEQFF.

This clone was detected once. The rearrangement links TRBV27 to TRBJ2-3, with 13 bases matching TRBD2. CDR1 is MNHEY, CDR2 SMNVEV, per germline (reference sequence). The CDR3 covers 19 residues. The trim removed 9 bases at V and 4 bases at J, leaving 19 bases unmatched. The CDR3: CARDKGLAGLPTFADTQYF. In nucleotides, the CDR3 is TGTGCCAGGGATAAGGGACTAGCGGGATTACCCACTTTCGCAGATACGCAGTATTTT.

The chain combines TRBV2 with TRBJ1-4; D remains unclear. V was pared by 3 bases and J by 5 bases, with 10 bases between. CDR1 SNHLY and CDR2 FYNNEI come from the germline V gene. CDR3 length equals 14 residues. Here the CDR3 DNA reads TGTGCCAGCAGTGACAGGAGAGACAATGAAAAACTGTTTTTT. Translating gives CASSDRRDNEKLFF.

The rearrangement links TRBV28 to TRBJ2-2; D possibly matches TRBD1 or TRBD2 (6 bases each). The length of the CDR3 is 14 residues. Trimming stripped 5 bases from V and 6 bases from J, with 13 bases between. Per germline, CDR1 MDHEN and CDR2 SYDVKM. CDR3 nucleotide sequence: TGTGCCAGCAGTCCGGGGGCAGGGGCCGGGGAGCTGTTTTTT. Protein sequence: CASSPGAGAGELFF.

J is TRBJ2-3 and V is TRBV30; weak D call: TRBD1 (5 bases). The CDR3 length is 12 residues. Germline-derived CDR1 and CDR2 are GTSNPN and SVGIG (reference sequence). Trimming left V 4 bases short and J 5 bases short, with 10 bases between. The DNA of the CDR3 is TGTGCCTGGACAGGGTCTGGAGATACGCAGTATTTT. This gives the protein CAWTGSGDTQYF.

This rearrangement joins TRBV9 to TRBJ2-5; 11 positions agree with TRBD2. Judging by the DNA end, TRBJ2-7 fits better; the J call may be wrong. Germline V CDR1 and CDR2: SGDLS, YYNGEE. The CDR3 runs to 15 residues. Here the CDR3 DNA reads TGTGCCAGCAGCGTAGGAACTAGCGGGAGTTACGAGCAGTACTTC. Its protein is CASSVGTSGSYEQYF.

The chain's CDR3 is CAAGNTDTQYF. CDR3 nucleotides: TGTGCCGCCGGGAACACAGATACGCAGTATTTT. This chain joins TRBV10-3 and TRBJ2-3, with a weak D call TRBD2 (5 bases). V was cut by 11 bases and J by 2 bases, with 8 bases left in between. Per the germline V gene, CDR1 is ENHRY and CDR2 is SYGVKD. The CDR3 has 11 amino acids.

The rearrangement links TRBV5-1 to TRBJ2-2; D remains unclear. Germline V CDR1 and CDR2: SGHRS, YFSETQ. This CDR3 region has 14 residues. V lost 0 bases and J lost 6, with 9 bases in between. The CDR3 loop is CASSLDGGAGELFF. The CDR3 bases are TGCGCCAGCAGCTTGGACGGTGGGGCCGGGGAGCTGTTTTTT. The entire variable domain, with the rest obtained from reference TRBV5-1 and TRBJ2-2, is as follows: KAGVTQTPRYLIKTRGQQVTLSCSPISGHRSVSWYQQTPGQGLQFLFEYFSETQRNKGNFPGRFSGRQFSNSRSEMNVSTLELGDSALYLCASSLDGGAGELFFGEGSRLTVL.